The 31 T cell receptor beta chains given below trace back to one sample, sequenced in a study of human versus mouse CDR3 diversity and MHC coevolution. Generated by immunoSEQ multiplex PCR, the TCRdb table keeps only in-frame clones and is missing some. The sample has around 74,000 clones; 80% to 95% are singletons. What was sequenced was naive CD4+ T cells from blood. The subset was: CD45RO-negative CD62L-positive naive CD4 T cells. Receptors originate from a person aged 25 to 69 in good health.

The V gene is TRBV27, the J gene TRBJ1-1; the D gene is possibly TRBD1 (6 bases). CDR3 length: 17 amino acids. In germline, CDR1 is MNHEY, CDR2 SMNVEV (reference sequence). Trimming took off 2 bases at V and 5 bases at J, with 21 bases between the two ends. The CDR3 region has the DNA TGTGCCAGCAGTTTAGAGCCGTGGGGCAGGGGTACAACTGAAGCTTTCTTT. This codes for CASSLEPWGRGTTEAFF.

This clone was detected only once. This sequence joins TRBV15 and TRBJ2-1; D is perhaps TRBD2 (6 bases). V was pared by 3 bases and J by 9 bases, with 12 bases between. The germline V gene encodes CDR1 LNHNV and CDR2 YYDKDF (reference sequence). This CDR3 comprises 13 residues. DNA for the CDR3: TGTGCCACCAGCAGGTCAGCGGGTGGTGAGCAGTTCTTC. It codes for CATSRSAGGEQFF.

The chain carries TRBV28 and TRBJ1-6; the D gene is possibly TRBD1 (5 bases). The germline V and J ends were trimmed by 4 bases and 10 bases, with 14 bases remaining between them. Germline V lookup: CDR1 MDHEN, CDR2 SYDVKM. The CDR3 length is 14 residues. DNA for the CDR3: TGTGCCAGCAGTTCGACAGTCTCGATCTCACCCCTCCACTTT. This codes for CASSSTVSISPLHF.

The CDR3 DNA reads as TGTGCCAGCTCACCACCGAGATCCCCGGGGGGACAGGGCACCGGGGAGCTGTTTTTT. It yields the protein CASSPPRSPGGQGTGELFF. This chain joins TRBV18 and TRBJ2-2; 9 nucleotides match TRBD1. From germline, CDR1 is KGHSH and CDR2 LQKENI. V trimming: 0 bases; J trimming: 4 bases; junction bases outside the gene matches: 12. The CDR3 runs 19 residues.

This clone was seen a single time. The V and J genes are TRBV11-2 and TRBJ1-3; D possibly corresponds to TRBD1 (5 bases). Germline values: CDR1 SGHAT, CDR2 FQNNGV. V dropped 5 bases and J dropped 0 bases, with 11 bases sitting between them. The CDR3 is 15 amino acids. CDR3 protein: CASSRQFSSGNTIYF. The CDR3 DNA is TGTGCCAGCAGCCGACAGTTCAGCTCTGGAAACACCATATATTTT.

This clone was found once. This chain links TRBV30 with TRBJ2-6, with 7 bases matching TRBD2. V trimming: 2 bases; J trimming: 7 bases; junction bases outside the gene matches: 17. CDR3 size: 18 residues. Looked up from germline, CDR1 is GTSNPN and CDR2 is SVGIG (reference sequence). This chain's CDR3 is CAWSRGDGGVQRANVLTF. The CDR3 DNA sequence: TGTGCCTGGAGTCGGGGGGACGGGGGAGTGCAGCGTGCCAACGTCCTGACTTTC.

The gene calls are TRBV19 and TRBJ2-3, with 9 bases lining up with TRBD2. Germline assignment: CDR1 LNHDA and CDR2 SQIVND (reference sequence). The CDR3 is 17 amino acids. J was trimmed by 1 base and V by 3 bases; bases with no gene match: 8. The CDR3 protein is CASSISAAGGGTDTQYF. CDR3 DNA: TGTGCCAGTAGTATTTCGGCAGCGGGGGGCGGCACAGATACGCAGTATTTT.

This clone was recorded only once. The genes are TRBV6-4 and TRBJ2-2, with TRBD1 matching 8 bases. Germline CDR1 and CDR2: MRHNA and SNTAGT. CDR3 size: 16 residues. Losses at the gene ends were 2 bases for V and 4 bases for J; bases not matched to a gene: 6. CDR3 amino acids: CASSDRTGPGTGELFF. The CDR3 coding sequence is TGTGCCAGCAGTGACCGGACAGGGCCTGGCACCGGGGAGCTGTTTTTT.

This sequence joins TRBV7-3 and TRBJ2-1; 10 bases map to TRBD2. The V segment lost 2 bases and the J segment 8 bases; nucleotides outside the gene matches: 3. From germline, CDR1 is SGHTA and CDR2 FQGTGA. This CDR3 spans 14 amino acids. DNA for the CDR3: TGTGCCAGCAGCTTAGAGCGGGGGGGCTATGAGCAGTTCTTC. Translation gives CASSLERGGYEQFF. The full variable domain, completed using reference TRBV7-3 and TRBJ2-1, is GAGVSQTPSNKVTEKGKYVELRCDPISGHTALYWYRQSLGQGPEFLIYFQGTGAADDSGLPNDRFFAVRPEGSVSTLKIQRTERGDSAVYLCASSLERGGYEQFFGPGTRLTVL.

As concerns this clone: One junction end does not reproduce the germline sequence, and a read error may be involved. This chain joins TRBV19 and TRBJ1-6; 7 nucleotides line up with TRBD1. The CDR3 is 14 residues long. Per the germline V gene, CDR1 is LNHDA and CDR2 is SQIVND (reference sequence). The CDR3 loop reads CASSIVPGGSALHF. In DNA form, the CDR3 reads TGTGCCAGTAGTATAGTTCCAGGGGGTTCAGCCCTCCACTTT.

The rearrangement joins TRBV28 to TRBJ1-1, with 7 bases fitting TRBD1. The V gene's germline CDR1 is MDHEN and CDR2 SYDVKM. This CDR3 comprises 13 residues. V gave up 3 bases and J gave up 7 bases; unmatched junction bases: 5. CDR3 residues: CASSFGGGNEAFF. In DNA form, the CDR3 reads TGTGCCAGCAGTTTCGGAGGGGGCAATGAAGCTTTCTTT.

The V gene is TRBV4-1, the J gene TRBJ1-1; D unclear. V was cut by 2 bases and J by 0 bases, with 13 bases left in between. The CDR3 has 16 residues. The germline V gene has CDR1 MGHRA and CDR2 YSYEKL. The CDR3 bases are TGCGCCAGCAGCCAACCCAAGACAAACATGAACACTGAAGCTTTCTTT. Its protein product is CASSQPKTNMNTEAFF.

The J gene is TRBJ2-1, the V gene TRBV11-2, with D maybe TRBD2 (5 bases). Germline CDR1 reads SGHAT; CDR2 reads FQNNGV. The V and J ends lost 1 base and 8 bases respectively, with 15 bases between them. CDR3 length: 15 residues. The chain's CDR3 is CASSLAGKALYEQFF. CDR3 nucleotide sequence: TGTGCCAGCAGCTTAGCGGGGAAGGCATTATATGAGCAGTTCTTC.

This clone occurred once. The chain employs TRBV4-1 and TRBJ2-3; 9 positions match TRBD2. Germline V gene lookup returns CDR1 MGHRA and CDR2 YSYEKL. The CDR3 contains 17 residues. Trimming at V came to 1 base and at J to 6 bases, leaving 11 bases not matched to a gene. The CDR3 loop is CASSQVVAGAPGDTQYF. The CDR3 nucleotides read TGCGCCAGCAGCCAAGTCGTAGCGGGGGCACCGGGGGATACGCAGTATTTT.

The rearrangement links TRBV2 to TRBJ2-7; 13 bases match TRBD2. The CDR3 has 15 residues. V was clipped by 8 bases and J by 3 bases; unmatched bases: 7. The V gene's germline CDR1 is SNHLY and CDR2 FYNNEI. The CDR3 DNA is TGTGCCAGCGCCAAGGGGACTAGCGGGAACTACGAGCAGTACTTC. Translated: CASAKGTSGNYEQYF.

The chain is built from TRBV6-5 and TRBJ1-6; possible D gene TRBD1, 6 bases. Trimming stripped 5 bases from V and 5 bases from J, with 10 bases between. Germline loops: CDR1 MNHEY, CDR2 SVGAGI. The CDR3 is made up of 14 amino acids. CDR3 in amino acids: CASSGRTDNSPLHF. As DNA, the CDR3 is TGTGCCAGCAGTGGACGGACAGATAATTCACCCCTCCACTTT.

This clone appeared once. In DNA form, the CDR3 reads TGCGCCAGCAGTTGGGAGGAAGGGTACGAGCAGTACTTC. Its translation: CASSWEEGYEQYF. This rearrangement joins TRBV5-1 to TRBJ2-7, with D maybe TRBD2 (6 bases). The CDR3 is 13 residues long. Trimming stripped 5 bases from V and 4 bases from J, with 13 bases between. In germline, CDR1 is SGHRS, CDR2 YFSETQ.

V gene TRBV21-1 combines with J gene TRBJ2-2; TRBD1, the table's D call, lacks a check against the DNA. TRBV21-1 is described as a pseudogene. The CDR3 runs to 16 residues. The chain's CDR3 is CASSGHTGTANAELFF. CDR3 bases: TGTGCCAGCAGCGGTCATACCGGGACAGCCAACGCGGAGCTGTTTTTT.

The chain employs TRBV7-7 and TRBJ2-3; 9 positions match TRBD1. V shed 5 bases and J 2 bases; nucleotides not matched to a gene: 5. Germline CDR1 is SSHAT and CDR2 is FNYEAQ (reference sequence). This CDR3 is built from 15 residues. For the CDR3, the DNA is TGTGCCAGCAGCCGAGGGACAGGGTACACAGATACGCAGTATTTT. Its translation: CASSRGTGYTDTQYF.

CDR3 amino acids: CSASQVGEQYF. In nucleotides, the CDR3 is TGCAGCGCTAGCCAGGTCGGCGAGCAGTACTTC. The chain joins TRBV29-1 to TRBJ2-7, with TRBD2 as a possible D gene (5 bases). Germline V gene data show CDR1 as SQVTM and CDR2 as ANQGSEA. The CDR3 contains 11 residues. The V end lost 7 bases, the J end lost 6 bases, and 13 bases lay between the germline ends.

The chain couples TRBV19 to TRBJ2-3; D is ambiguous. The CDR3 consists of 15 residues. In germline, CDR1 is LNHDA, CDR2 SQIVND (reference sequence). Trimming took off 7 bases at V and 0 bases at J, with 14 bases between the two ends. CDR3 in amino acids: CASTATHSSTDTQYF. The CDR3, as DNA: TGTGCCAGTACCGCGACACACTCTAGCACAGATACGCAGTATTTT.

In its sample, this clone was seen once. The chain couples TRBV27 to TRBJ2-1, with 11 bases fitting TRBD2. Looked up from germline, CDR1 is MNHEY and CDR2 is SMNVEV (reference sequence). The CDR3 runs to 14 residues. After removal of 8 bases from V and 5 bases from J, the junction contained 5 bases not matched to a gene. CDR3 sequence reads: CASGGLAGHNEQFF. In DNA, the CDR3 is TGTGCCAGCGGCGGACTAGCGGGTCACAATGAGCAGTTCTTC.

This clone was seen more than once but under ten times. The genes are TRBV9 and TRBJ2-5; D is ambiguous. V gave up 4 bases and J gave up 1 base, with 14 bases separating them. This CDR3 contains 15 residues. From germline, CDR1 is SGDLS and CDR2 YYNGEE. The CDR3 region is CASSPQAAIQETQYF. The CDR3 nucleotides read TGTGCCAGCAGCCCCCAAGCCGCCATCCAAGAGACCCAGTACTTC.

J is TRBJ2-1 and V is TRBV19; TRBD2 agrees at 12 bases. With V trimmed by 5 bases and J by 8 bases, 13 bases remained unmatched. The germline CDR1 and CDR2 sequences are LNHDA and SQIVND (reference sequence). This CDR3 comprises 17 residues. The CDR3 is CASSPTILAGGGDEQFF. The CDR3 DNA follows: TGTGCCAGTAGTCCGACCATACTAGCGGGAGGAGGCGATGAGCAGTTCTTC.

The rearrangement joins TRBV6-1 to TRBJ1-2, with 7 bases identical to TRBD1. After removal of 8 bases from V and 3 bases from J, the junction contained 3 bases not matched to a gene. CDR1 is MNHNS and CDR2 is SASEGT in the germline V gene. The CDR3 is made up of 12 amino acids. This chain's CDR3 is CASGQGDYGYTF. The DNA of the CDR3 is TGTGCCAGCGGGCAGGGGGACTATGGCTACACCTTC.

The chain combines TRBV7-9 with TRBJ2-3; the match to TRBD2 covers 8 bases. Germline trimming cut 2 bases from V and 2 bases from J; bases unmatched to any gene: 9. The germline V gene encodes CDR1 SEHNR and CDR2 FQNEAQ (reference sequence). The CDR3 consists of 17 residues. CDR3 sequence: CASSLWLRRGATDTQYF. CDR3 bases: TGTGCCAGCAGCTTATGGCTACGGCGGGGGGCCACAGATACGCAGTATTTT. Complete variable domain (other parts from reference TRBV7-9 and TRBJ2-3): DTGVSQNPRHKITKRGQNVTFRCDPISEHNRLYWYRQTLGQGPEFLTYFQNEAQLEKSRLLSDRFSAERPKGSFSTLEIQRTEQGDSAMYLCASSLWLRRGATDTQYFGPGTRLTVL.

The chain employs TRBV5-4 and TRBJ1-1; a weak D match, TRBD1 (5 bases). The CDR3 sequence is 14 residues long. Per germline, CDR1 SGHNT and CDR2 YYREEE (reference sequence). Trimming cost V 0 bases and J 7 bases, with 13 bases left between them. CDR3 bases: TGTGCCAGCAGCTTGGTTCAGGGTGAAGGTGAAGCTTTCTTT. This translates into CASSLVQGEGEAFF.

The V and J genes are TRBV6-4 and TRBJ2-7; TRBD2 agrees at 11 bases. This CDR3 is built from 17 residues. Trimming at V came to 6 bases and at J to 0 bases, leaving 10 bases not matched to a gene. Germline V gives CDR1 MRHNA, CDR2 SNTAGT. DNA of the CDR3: TGTGCCAGCAGCCTACAGGGGACTAGCGGTAGCTCCTACGAGCAGTACTTC. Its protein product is CASSLQGTSGSSYEQYF.

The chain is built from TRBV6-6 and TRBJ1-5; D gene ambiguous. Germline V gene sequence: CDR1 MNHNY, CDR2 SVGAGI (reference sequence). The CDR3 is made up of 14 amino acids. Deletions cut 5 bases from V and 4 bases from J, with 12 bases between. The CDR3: CASSRGLENQPQHF. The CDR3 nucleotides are TGTGCCAGCAGTAGAGGACTGGAAAATCAGCCCCAGCATTTT.

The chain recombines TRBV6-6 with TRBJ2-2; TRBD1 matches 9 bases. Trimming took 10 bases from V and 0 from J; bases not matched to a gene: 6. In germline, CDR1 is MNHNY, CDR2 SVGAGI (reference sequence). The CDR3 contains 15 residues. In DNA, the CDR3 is TGTGCCATCAAACAGGGGGCATCGAACACCGGGGAGCTGTTTTTT. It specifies CAIKQGASNTGELFF.

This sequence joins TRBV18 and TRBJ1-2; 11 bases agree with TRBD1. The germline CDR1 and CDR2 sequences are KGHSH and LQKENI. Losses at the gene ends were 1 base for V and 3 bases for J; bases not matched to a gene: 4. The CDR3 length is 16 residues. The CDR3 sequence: CASSPRGQGGDYGYTF. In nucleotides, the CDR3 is TGTGCCAGCTCACCACGGGGACAGGGGGGAGACTATGGCTACACCTTC. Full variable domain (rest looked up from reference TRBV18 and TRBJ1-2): NAGVMQNPRHLVRRRGQEARLRCSPMKGHSHVYWYRQLPEEGLKFMVYLQKENIIDESGMPKERFSAEFPKEGPSILRIQQVVRGDSAAYFCASSPRGQGGDYGYTFGSGTRLTVV.